This record looks at one TCR beta chain sequence and its context. The entry originates in a study of blood T cell repertoires in COVID-19. Background on the study: Specimens from acute and convalescent COVID-19 originated in the United States, Italy and Spain. T cells, B-cell-depleted T cells, or PBMCs provided the cDNA or gDNA that served as material.

Methods used by the authors: From reference gene primer amplification, estimates of nucleated cell counts were derived. TCRdb's copy holds only in-frame clones and misses some; the assay was immunoSEQ multiplex PCR. The V and J calls and the clone size are those of that table, but D and trimming were determined from the DNA. Here the sample spans roughly 480,000 clones, 89% being singletons. Seattle patients were enrolled while actively infected and followed longitudinally. This receptor was identified in a man aged 18 to 30 with COVID-19, enrolled during active disease. The material sequenced was peripheral blood.

The CDR3 sequence is CASTHYSREEQYF. The CDR3 nucleotides are TGTGCCAGCACCCACTATAGCAGGGAAGAGCAGTACTTC. The V gene is TRBV7-2, the J gene TRBJ2-7, with D perhaps TRBD1 (5 bases). Germline values: CDR1 SGHTA, CDR2 FQGNSA. Between the trimmed V and J ends, which lost 7 bases and 7 bases, there was a span of 17 bases. The CDR3 loop spans 13 amino acids.